The clone carrying this T cell receptor (beta chain) showed up many times. The antigen remains undetermined. This specimen comes from a study of glioma-infiltrating T cells. The study, taken as a whole, reports: Only very few CDR3 sequences appeared in both tissue and blood. Non-neoplastic patients had below-expected tissue-blood divergence, while all gliomas exceeded expectation.

Using RNA template, CDR3s of TCR alpha and beta were amplified with iRepertoire arm-PCR. One-step reverse transcription and amplification started from approximately 100-400 ng of tissue mRNA or PBMC total RNA. TCRdb called the multiplex PCR reads again in MiXCR, with one record for every CDR3 protein. The data hold fewer than 200,000 distinct CDR3 sequences, with 32% observed a single time. V lost 1 base, J lost 3 bases, and 7 bases lay in between. This CDR3 comprises 12 residues. The germline gives CDR1 DFQATT, CDR2 SNEGSKA (reference sequence). V and J are TRBV20-1 and TRBJ2-7, with D possibly TRBD2 on 5 matching bases. The TCR sequence derives from a human donor with low-grade glioma or glioblastoma, undergoing nonglioma brain surgery, or in good health (not recorded which). The specimen was glioma tissue, nonneoplastic brain tissue, or PBMCs (not recorded which). This chain's CDR3 is CSARAGIYEQYF. The CDR3, as DNA: TGCAGTGCTAGAGCGGGAATCTACGAGCAGTACTTC.